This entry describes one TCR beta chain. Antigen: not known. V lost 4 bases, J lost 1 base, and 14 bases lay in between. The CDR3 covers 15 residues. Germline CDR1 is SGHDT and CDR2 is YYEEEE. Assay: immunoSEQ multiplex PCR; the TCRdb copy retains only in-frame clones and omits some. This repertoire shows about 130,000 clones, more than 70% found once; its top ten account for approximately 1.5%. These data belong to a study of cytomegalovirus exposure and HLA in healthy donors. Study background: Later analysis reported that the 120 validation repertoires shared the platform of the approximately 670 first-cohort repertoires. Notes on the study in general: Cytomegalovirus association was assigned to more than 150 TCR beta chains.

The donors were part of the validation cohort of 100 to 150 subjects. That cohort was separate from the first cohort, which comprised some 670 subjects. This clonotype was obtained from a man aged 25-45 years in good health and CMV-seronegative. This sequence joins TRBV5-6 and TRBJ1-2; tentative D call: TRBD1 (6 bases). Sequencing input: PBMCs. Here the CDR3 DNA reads TGTGCCAGCAGCAAACGGACAGCCAATAACTATGGCTACACCTTC. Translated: CASSKRTANNYGYTF. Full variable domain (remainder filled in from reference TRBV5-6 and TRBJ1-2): DAGVTQSPTHLIKTRGQQVTLRCSPKSGHDTVSWYQQALGQGPQFIFQYYEEEERQRGNFPDRFSGHQFPNYSSELNVNALLLGDSALYLCASSKRTANNYGYTFGSGTRLTVV.